The 16 T cell receptor beta chains listed next were all sequenced from one sample in a study of cytomegalovirus exposure and HLA in healthy donors. The protocol was immunoSEQ multiplex PCR, while the TCRdb copy is restricted to in-frame clones and leaves out a portion. Altogether 150,000 to 200,000 clones are present, approximately 89% being singletons, with the ten largest covering about 9.3%. The source material was PBMCs. All receptors come from a woman under 30 in good health and CMV-seropositive.

The rearrangement links TRBV30 to TRBJ1-1, with a possible D match to TRBD1 (6 bases). The germline gives CDR1 GTSNPN, CDR2 SVGIG (reference sequence). The CDR3 length is 14 residues. Trimming removed 2 bases at V and 1 base at J, with 11 bases between. CDR3 region: CAWSFQQGNTEAFF. CDR3 sequence (DNA): TGTGCCTGGAGTTTTCAACAGGGGAACACTGAAGCTTTCTTT.

The chain has TRBV5-1 and TRBJ2-3, with D possibly being TRBD2 (6 bases). The CDR3 is made up of 16 amino acids. Germline V CDR1 and CDR2: SGHRS, YFSETQ. The V end was cut by 3 bases, the J end by 1 base, with 15 bases between. The CDR3 protein is CASSSAGLAGTDTQYF. In nucleotides, the CDR3 is TGCGCCAGCAGCTCGGCGGGACTGGCCGGCACAGATACGCAGTATTTT.

This clone was recorded a few times. This chain connects TRBV2 to TRBJ1-5; D call uncertain. The CDR3 runs 14 residues. Germline lookup yields CDR1 SNHLY and CDR2 FYNNEI. Trimming left V 2 bases short and J 6 bases short, with 11 bases between. Here the CDR3 DNA reads TGTGCCAGCAGTGAAACGACGGGAGGTCAGCCCCAGCATTTT. It codes for CASSETTGGQPQHF. Complete variable domain (other parts from reference TRBV2 and TRBJ1-5): EPEVTQTPSHQVTQMGQEVILRCVPISNHLYFYWYRQILGQKVEFLVSFYNNEISEKSEIFDDQFSVERPDGSNFTLKIRSTKLEDSAMYFCASSETTGGQPQHFGDGTRLSIL.

The chain uses TRBV5-1 and TRBJ2-1, with TRBD2 identical over 11 bases. The V gene end was trimmed by 4 bases and the J gene end by 4 bases; junction bases not matched to a gene: 7. The CDR3 length is 16 residues. Germline CDR1 is SGHRS and CDR2 is YFSETQ. CDR3 in DNA: TGCGCCAGCAGCCCCATTAGACTAGCGGGGTACAATGAGCAGTTCTTC. Translated: CASSPIRLAGYNEQFF.

This clone was counted a single time. This sample includes further DNA sequences coding for the same CDR3. The chain joins TRBV5-4 to TRBJ2-2; TRBD2 matches 8 bases. Germline loops: CDR1 SGHNT, CDR2 YYREEE (reference sequence). The CDR3 covers 15 residues. J lost 4 bases, V lost 2 bases, and 4 bases had no gene match. Written as DNA, the CDR3 is TGTGCCAGCAGCTTATCGGGAGGGGCCACCGGGGAGCTGTTTTTT. Translating it yields CASSLSGGATGELFF.

This clone was seen a single time. The chain uses TRBV30 and TRBJ1-4; D not certain. The CDR3 spans 13 residues. Germline V CDR1 and CDR2: GTSNPN, SVGIG (reference sequence). V was trimmed by 4 bases and J by 4 bases, leaving 10 bases between them. CDR3 in DNA: TGTGCCTGGACTGGGAGGCTTAATGAAAAACTGTTTTTT. Translation: CAWTGRLNEKLFF. The full variable domain, completed using reference TRBV30 and TRBJ1-4, is SQTIHQWPATLVQPVGSPLSLECTVEGTSNPNLYWYRQAAGRGLQLLFYSVGIGQISSEVPQNLSASRPQDRQFILSSKKLLLSDSGFYLCAWTGRLNEKLFFGSGTQLSVL.

The chain uses TRBV6-5 and TRBJ2-7; 8 nucleotides match TRBD1. Losses at the gene ends were 5 bases for V and 9 bases for J; bases not matched to a gene: 3. The CDR3 extends over 11 amino acids. Germline values: CDR1 MNHEY, CDR2 SVGAGI. CDR3 coding DNA: TGTGCCAGCAGTCCAGGACAGGGGCAGTACTTC. Translated, it gives CASSPGQGQYF.

Here the CDR3 DNA reads TGCAGCGTTGATATGGAGAATGAGCAGTTCTTC. Its protein product is CSVDMENEQFF. The rearrangement uses TRBV29-1 and TRBJ2-1; D gene uncertain. V was shortened by 3 bases and J by 7 bases, with 7 bases between the two germline ends. The germline CDR1 and CDR2 sequences are SQVTM and ANQGSEA. This CDR3 spans 11 amino acids.

This rearrangement joins TRBV5-8 to TRBJ1-2; the D gene is possibly TRBD1 (5 bases). The germline gives CDR1 SGHTS, CDR2 YDEGEE. V was pared by 2 bases and J by 7 bases, with 12 bases between. CDR3 size: 13 residues. The CDR3 bases are TGTGCCAGCAGCTTTGAAGGGGAGGGTGGCTACACCTTC. Protein: CASSFEGEGGYTF.

The table lists this clone with a few counts. The gene calls are TRBV6-5 and TRBJ2-1, with 8 bases identical to TRBD2. The V gene's germline CDR1 is MNHEY and CDR2 SVGAGI. The junction had 5 bases not matched to a gene; V was cut back by 2 bases and J by 8 bases. The CDR3 runs 14 residues. As DNA, the CDR3 is TGTGCCAGCAGTTACACTAGCGGCTGGGATGAGCAGTTCTTC. This codes for CASSYTSGWDEQFF.

CDR3 sequence (DNA): TGTGCCAGCACAAGGGGAGCGGGAGGAAGCTACGAGCAGTACTTC. Its protein is CASTRGAGGSYEQYF. The genes are TRBV7-6 and TRBJ2-7; TRBD2 matches at 9 bases. J lost 3 bases, V lost 7 bases, and 10 bases had no gene match. Germline-derived CDR1 and CDR2 are SGHVS and FNYEAQ. This CDR3 region has 15 residues.

This sequence joins TRBV5-1 and TRBJ2-7; 8 positions agree with TRBD2. From germline, CDR1 is SGHRS and CDR2 YFSETQ. The CDR3 covers 14 residues. The J segment lost 5 bases and the V segment lost 3 bases, leaving 7 bases of the junction unmatched. CDR3 DNA sequence: TGCGCCAGCAGCTACAGCGGGAGCATCGACGAGCAGTACTTC. Its protein is CASSYSGSIDEQYF.

The chain uses TRBV7-9 and TRBJ2-7; 9 nucleotides match TRBD1. V lost 0 bases and J lost 4; bases outside the gene matches: 7. This CDR3 contains 16 residues. CDR1 SEHNR and CDR2 FQNEAQ come from the germline V gene (reference sequence). CDR3 DNA: TGTGCCAGCAGCTTAGCCTGGACAGGGGCGCGATACGAGCAGTACTTC. It is translated as CASSLAWTGARYEQYF.

The rearrangement uses TRBV7-2 and TRBJ1-4, with a weak D call TRBD1 (5 bases). Trimming removed 1 base at V and 7 bases at J, with 10 bases between. The length of the CDR3 is 14 residues. Germline CDR1 SGHTA, CDR2 FQGNSA. CDR3 residues: CASSLVGHVEKLFF. The DNA for the CDR3 is TGTGCCAGCAGCTTAGTTGGACATGTTGAAAAACTGTTTTTT.

The chain couples TRBV4-3 to TRBJ2-1; possible D gene TRBD2, 5 bases. Trimming took 0 bases from V and 4 from J, leaving 10 bases between them. CDR3 length: 15 residues. In germline, CDR1 is LGHNA, CDR2 YSLEER. The CDR3 DNA sequence: TGCGCCAGCAGCCAAGAAGGAGCGGAATACAATGAGCAGTTCTTC. Translating gives CASSQEGAEYNEQFF.

V usage is TRBV2 and J usage is TRBJ2-7; the match to TRBD1 covers 8 bases. The length of the CDR3 is 13 residues. With 7 bases clipped from V and 2 bases from J, the junction kept 4 bases outside the gene matches. Germline V gene data show CDR1 as SNHLY and CDR2 as FYNNEI. In DNA, the CDR3 is TGTGCCAGCAACCAGGACAGGGCCTACGAGCAGTACTTC. Its protein is CASNQDRAYEQYF.